This TCR beta chain appears in the sequencing data of a study of blood T cells in healthy people across ages. The study, taken as a whole, reports: Unsorted PBMC material precluded a definitive naive versus antigen-experienced comparison. It was held that diversity estimates obtained from one million T cells represented underestimates.

Trimming stripped 5 bases from V and 0 bases from J, with 14 bases between. CDR1 is SEHNR, CDR2 FQNEAQ, per germline (reference sequence). This CDR3 is 16 amino acids long. With a J-beta primer mix and a sample-barcoded 5' primer, a second PCR ran roughly 6 to 12 cycles. There were at least 3 million CDR3-containing paired-end reads obtained from each sample. TCRdb independently ran MiXCR on the 5' RACE reads; one entry per CDR3 protein. The sample includes approximately 1,700,000 distinct CDR3 sequences, roughly two fifths of them seen just once. With regard to this clonotype: What it recognizes is unknown.

Donors each provided ten milliliters of peripheral blood. Sequenced material: blood. The chain carries TRBV7-9 and TRBJ2-1, with a possible D match to TRBD2 (6 bases). The clonotype originates from a human donor in good health. The CDR3 spells CASSRDFSVSYNEQFF. CDR3 nucleotides: TGTGCCAGCAGCCGGGACTTTTCCGTCTCCTACAATGAGCAGTTCTTC.